This entry features one T cell receptor beta chain sequence. Its antigen is undetermined. This sample is drawn from a study of cytomegalovirus exposure and HLA in healthy donors. Study-wide results and limits: Follow-up analysis seemed to connect common viral pathogens with several of the most significant clusters identified.

Primers for the PCR totalled 60 Vbeta and 13 Jbeta. Per the study methods: Around 80 million unique TCR beta chains, roughly 11 million of them shared, were counted by a later analysis. Clones were read by immunoSEQ multiplex PCR, and TCRdb kept only the in-frame ones, dropping some. Clone size and the V and J calls come from that table; the DNA yielded D and trimming. The sample includes about 170,000 clones, 73% seen only once; the top ten take roughly 5.4%. Trimming cost V 3 bases and J 3 bases; bases outside gene matches: 7. The germline V gene encodes CDR1 LNHDA and CDR2 SQIVND (reference sequence). The CDR3 totals 16 residues.

This clonotype was sampled from a woman aged 18 to 35 in good health and CMV-seropositive. The sequencing sample was made of PBMCs. The rearrangement uses TRBV19 and TRBJ1-2, with 10 bases aligning to TRBD1. The CDR3 DNA reads as TGTGCCAGTAGTATGGGGTTCGGGACAGGGGACTATGGCTACACCTTC. Translated: CASSMGFGTGDYGYTF. The complete variable domain, with remaining parts taken from reference TRBV19 and TRBJ1-2, reads DGGITQSPKYLFRKEGQNVTLSCEQNLNHDAMYWYRQDPGQGLRLIYYSQIVNDFQKGDIAEGYSVSREKKESFPLTVTSAQKNPTAFYLCASSMGFGTGDYGYTFGSGTRLTVV.